The clone carrying this TCR beta chain was counted a few times. TCRdb redid the calling of the reads with MiXCR, one entry per CDR3 protein. The sample holds 450,000 to 650,000 distinct CDR3 sequences, about 26% seen once. The germline V and J ends were trimmed by 7 bases and 2 bases, with 8 bases remaining between them. The CDR3 extends over 13 amino acids. Germline CDR1 SGHVS, CDR2 FQNEAQ. These data belong to a study of T cell repertoires in cytomegalovirus infection. Study as a whole: TCR beta signatures that were public indicated CMV infection and matching HLA type.

This sequence joins TRBV7-8 and TRBJ2-2; no definite D call. Sequencing was performed on PBMCs. The clonotype was recovered from a human donor in good health (CMV status not recorded). Some clones in this sample may be carry-over from other donors' samples. The CDR3 spells CASIGPNTGELFF. DNA for the CDR3: TGTGCCAGCATTGGGCCAAACACCGGGGAGCTGTTTTTT.